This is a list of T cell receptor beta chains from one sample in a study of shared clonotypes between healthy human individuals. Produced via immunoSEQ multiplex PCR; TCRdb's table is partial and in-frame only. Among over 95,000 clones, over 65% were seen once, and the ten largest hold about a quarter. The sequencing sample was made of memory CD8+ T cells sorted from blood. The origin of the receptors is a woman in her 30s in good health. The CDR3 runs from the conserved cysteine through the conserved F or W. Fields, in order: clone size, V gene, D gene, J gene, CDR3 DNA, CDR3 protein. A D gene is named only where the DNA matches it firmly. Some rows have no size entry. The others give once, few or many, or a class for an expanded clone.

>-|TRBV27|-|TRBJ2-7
TGTGCCAGCAGGGCGGCGGGGAGTTTTGGCGAGCAGTACTTC
CASRAAGSFGEQYF
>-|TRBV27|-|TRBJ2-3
TGTGCCAGCAGTTTCCGGGCCGCAGATACGCAGTATTTT
CASSFRAADTQYF
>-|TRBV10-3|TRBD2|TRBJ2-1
TGTGCCATCAGCGGACGAAAGCGGGAGGGCCGTGAGCAGTTCTTC
CAISGRKREGREQFF
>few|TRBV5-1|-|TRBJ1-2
TGCGCCAGCAGCTTCTCTCCGGCGGGCTATGGCTACACCTTC
CASSFSPAGYGYTF
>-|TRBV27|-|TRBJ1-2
TGTGCCAGCAGTTTATTAAAGGGCGGCTATGGCTACACCTTC
CASSLLKGGYGYTF
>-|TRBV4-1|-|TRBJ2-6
TGCGCCAGCAGTGGACCGGGCCGGATGAGTGGGGCCAACGTCCTGACTTTC
CASSGPGRMSGANVLTF
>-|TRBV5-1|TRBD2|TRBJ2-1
TGCGCCAGCAGCCCGTGGGGGGGTGTGGACAATGAGCAGTTCTTC
CASSPWGGVDNEQFF
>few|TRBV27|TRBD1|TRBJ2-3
TGTGCCAGCAGTTCAGGGACAGGGGAAACAGATACGCAGTATTTT
CASSSGTGETDTQYF
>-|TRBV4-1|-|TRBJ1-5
TGCGCCAGCAGCCAAGGGGTACATAGCAATCAGCCCCAGCATTTT
CASSQGVHSNQPQHF
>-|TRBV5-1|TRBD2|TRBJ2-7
TGCGCCAGCAGACCAGGACTAGCGGGAATCTACGAGCAGTACTTC
CASRPGLAGIYEQYF
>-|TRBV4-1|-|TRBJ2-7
TGCGCCAGCAGCCAAGATAGCACAAGGCGGTCCTCCTACGAGCAGTACTTC
CASSQDSTRRSSYEQYF
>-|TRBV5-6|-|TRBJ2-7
TGTGCCAGCAGCTTGGTCAGCTCCTACGAGCAGTACTTC
CASSLVSSYEQYF
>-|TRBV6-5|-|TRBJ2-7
TGTGCCACCGTAAAGGACGCCTTGAACTACGAGCAGTACTTC
CATVKDALNYEQYF
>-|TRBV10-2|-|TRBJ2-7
TGCGCCAGCTCTCAGGGGCAGGGCCTAGTCTACGAGCAGTACTTC
CASSQGQGLVYEQYF
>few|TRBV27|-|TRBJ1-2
TGTGCCAGCAGTTTAACCCCCCGCACCTATGGCTACACCTTC
CASSLTPRTYGYTF
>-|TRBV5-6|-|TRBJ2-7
TGTGCCAGCAGCTTGGTAGGACAGACCTACGAGCAGTACTTC
CASSLVGQTYEQYF
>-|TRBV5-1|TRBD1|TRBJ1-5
TGCGCCAGCAGCCTAGGGACAGAGTCGTCTCCCCAGCATTTT
CASSLGTESSPQHF
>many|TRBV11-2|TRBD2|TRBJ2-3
TGTGCCAGCAGCCGGACTAGCGGGAGCGCCACAGATACGCAGTATTTT
CASSRTSGSATDTQYF
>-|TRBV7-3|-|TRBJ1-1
TGTGCCAGCAGCTGGGGGTCAGGCACTGAAGCTTTCTTT
CASSWGSGTEAFF
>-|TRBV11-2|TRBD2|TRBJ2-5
TGTGCCAGCAGCTTACCCGGGAGGGAACATCAAGAGACCCAGTACTTC
CASSLPGREHQETQYF
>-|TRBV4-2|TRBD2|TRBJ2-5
TGTGCCAGCAGCCAAGGGGTATCCAGCGGGAGACGAGGATCCGCGGAGACCCAGTACTTC
CASSQGVSSGRRGSAETQYF
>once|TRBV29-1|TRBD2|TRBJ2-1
TGCAGCGTTGGGGGACTAGCGGGGGCCTGGCGAGAGCAGTTCTTC
CSVGGLAGAWREQFF
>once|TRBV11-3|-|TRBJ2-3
TGTGCCAGCAGCCGGGGGGAGTTCGGGACAAGCACAGATACGCAGTATTTT
CASSRGEFGTSTDTQYF
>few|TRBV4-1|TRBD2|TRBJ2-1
TGCGCCAGCAGCCCCGGGACTAGCGGGGGCGATGAGCAGTTCTTC
CASSPGTSGGDEQFF
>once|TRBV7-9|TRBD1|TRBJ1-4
TGTGCCAGCAGCGAGATGACAGGGAATAATGAAAAACTGTTTTTT
CASSEMTGNNEKLFF
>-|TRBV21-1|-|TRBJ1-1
TGTGCCAGGGGAGGTACCGACGTGGACGACACTGAAGCTTTCTTT
CARGGTDVDDTEAFF
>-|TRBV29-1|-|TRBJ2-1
TGCAGCGTTGAACTCCGGTACAATGAGCAGTTCTTC
CSVELRYNEQFF
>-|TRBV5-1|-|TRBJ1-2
TGCGCCAGCAGCTTGGGTACGGACTATGGCTACACCTTC
CASSLGTDYGYTF
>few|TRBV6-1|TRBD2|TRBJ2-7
TGTGCCAGCAGTGGACCCGGGACTAGCGGGAGGTACGAGCAGTACTTC
CASSGPGTSGRYEQYF
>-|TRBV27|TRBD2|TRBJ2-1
TGTGCCAGCCAACCCGGGGGGTTGGATGAGCAGTTCTTC
CASQPGGLDEQFF
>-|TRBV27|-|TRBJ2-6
TGTGCCAGCAGCGGAAGAACAGGGACTGGGGCCAACGTCCTGACTTTC
CASSGRTGTGANVLTF
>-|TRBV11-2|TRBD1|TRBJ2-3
TGTGCCAGCAGCTTCGCGGACAGGGGGCGCACAGATACGCAGTATTTT
CASSFADRGRTDTQYF
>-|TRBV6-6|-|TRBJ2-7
TGTGCCAGCAGTCCAAATCGTTGGGGGGGCGGCTACGAGCAGTACTTC
CASSPNRWGGGYEQYF
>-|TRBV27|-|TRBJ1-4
TGTGCCAGCACCTGCCCCACGGTCAGGGGCATTCCAAAACTGTTTTTT
CASTCPTVRGIPKLFF
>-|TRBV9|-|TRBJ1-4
TGTGCCAGCAGCGTAGCAGGGGAGCAGGAAGGCGAAAAACTGTTTTTT
CASSVAGEQEGEKLFF
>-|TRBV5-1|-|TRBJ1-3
TGCGCCAGCAGCTTAGGGCCTCAGGAGGATGGAAACACCATATATTTT
CASSLGPQEDGNTIYF
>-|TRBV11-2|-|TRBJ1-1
TGTGCCAGCAGCTCGGGGGGTTTTACTGAAGCTTTCTTT
CASSSGGFTEAFF
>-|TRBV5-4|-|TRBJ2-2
TGTGCCAGCAGCTTGGCCGGCTCCGGGAGTATTACCGGGGAGCTGTTTTTT
CASSLAGSGSITGELFF
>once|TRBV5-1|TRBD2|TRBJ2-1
TGCGCCAGCAGCTTGGCGCTAGCGGCGGTTTCGGATGAGCAGTTCTTC
CASSLALAAVSDEQFF
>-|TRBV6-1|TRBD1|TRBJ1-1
TGTGCCAGCAGCCCCGGACAGGGGGGCACTGAAGCTTTCTTT
CASSPGQGGTEAFF
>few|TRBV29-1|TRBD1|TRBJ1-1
TGCAGCACATTCAGGGGGGACAACACTGAAGCTTTCTTT
CSTFRGDNTEAFF
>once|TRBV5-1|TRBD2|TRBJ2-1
TGCGCCAGCAGCTTGGAACTAGCGGCCAATGAGCAGTTCTTC
CASSLELAANEQFF
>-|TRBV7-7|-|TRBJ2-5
TGTGCCAGCAGCTTAGATCTGGGGCATCGAGAGACCCAGTACTTC
CASSLDLGHRETQYF
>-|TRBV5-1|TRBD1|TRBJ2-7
TGCGCCAGCTCGACAGGGGTTCCGTACGAGCAGTACTTC
CASSTGVPYEQYF
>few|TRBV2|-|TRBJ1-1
TGTGCCAGCAGTGAATCAGTCCTGGGCCAGTACGCGGCTTTCTTT
CASSESVLGQYAAFF
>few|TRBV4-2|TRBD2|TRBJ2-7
TGTGCCAGCAGCCAGGCGTTTAGCGGGAGCGGAGGCGAGCAGTACTTC
CASSQAFSGSGGEQYF
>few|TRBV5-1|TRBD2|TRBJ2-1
TGCGCCAGCAGCGTTAGCGGGAGTGTATCCTACAATGAGCAGTTCTTC
CASSVSGSVSYNEQFF
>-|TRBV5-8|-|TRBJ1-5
TGTGCCAGCAGCTTGGTTGAAGGGCTAATAAATCAGCCCCAGCATTTT
CASSLVEGLINQPQHF
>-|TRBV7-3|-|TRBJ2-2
TGTGCCAGCAGCCCAGGGACCCTCACCGGGGAGCTGTTTTTT
CASSPGTLTGELFF
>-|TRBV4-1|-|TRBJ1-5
TGCGCCAGCAGCCAAGAAGGTATGGACAATCAGCCCCAGCATTTT
CASSQEGMDNQPQHF
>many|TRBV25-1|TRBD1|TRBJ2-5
TGTGCCAGCAGTGGGGGACAGGGCAACCAAGAGACCCAGTACTTC
CASSGGQGNQETQYF
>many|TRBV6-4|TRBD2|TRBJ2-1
TGTGCCAGTGGCAGTACGGGCGGGAGTAGCGATGAGCAGTTCTTC
CASGSTGGSSDEQFF
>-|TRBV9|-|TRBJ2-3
TGTGCCAGCAGCGCGACCCGCGGCGGGCAGTATTTT
CASSATRGGQYF
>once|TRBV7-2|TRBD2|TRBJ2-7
TGTGCCAGCAGCTTTAGCGGGGGCCATACCTACGAGCAGTACTTC
CASSFSGGHTYEQYF